This T cell receptor beta chain was captured by sequencing in a study of shared clonotypes between healthy human individuals. Clones were read by immunoSEQ multiplex PCR, and TCRdb kept only the in-frame ones, dropping some. The table shows around 2.1 million clones, with approximately 96% occurring only once. Germline V lookup: CDR1 MNHNS, CDR2 SASEGT. Trimming took 4 bases from V and 5 from J; bases not matched to a gene: 5. This CDR3 region has 15 residues. Study-wide points: Shared clonotypes: 4.5% to 5% naive CD4, about 4% naive CD8, under 2.5% memory CD4, about 0.41% memory CD8.

The authors divided CD4+ cells into CD45RA+ naive and CD45RA-negative memory subsets. Details on this clone: Its antigen is currently unknown.

The sample was naive CD4+ T cells sorted from blood. Subset meaning: CD45RA+ positively selected. The chain has TRBV6-1 and TRBJ2-2; 9 bases are a match to TRBD1. This clonotype was sampled from a young man in good health. Here the CDR3 reads CASSVMTGGTGELFF. As DNA, the CDR3 is TGTGCCAGCAGTGTGATGACAGGGGGTACCGGGGAGCTGTTTTTT.